The T cell receptor (beta chain) under discussion was sequenced for a study of T-cell memory formation after mild COVID-19. Background on the study: Largely, the TCR clusters proved donor specific.

This clonotype was found a few times. Its antigen is unknown. Germline CDR1 is SEHNR and CDR2 is FQNEAQ (reference sequence). Trimming at V came to 4 bases and at J to 3 bases, leaving 1 base not matched to a gene. The CDR3 loop spans 13 amino acids. TCRdb re-analysed the 5' RACE reads in MiXCR, keeping a single row per CDR3 protein. Of under 200,000 distinct CDR3 sequences listed, more than 9% are singletons. Study conclusions and caveats: Of the contracting clones, CD4+ ones lay mainly in CM and EM, and CD8+ ones in EMRA. A subset of responding clones appeared in pre-infection memory, suggesting cross-reactive memory joined. A second wave of clones peaked on day 37, and their SARS-CoV-2 specificity went unconfirmed.

The sequenced sample was PBMCs or a T cell subset sorted from them (not recorded which). This chain connects TRBV7-9 to TRBJ1-1; 8 bases match TRBD1. The source is a man aged 18-30 years who had mild COVID-19 (a few samples of this study predate the infection). Cell type and time point are not known. The CDR3 DNA sequence: TGTGCCAGCAGCTACAGGGGGGACACTGAAGCTTTCTTT. Translated: CASSYRGDTEAFF.